This passage covers 20 T cell receptor beta chains from one sample sequenced in a study of blood T cell repertoires in COVID-19. The assay was immunoSEQ multiplex PCR, and TCRdb's table has in-frame clones only and misses some. The sample consists of around 180,000 clones, roughly 88% of them appearing once. The specimen sequenced was peripheral blood. The receptors come from a young woman with acute or convalescent COVID-19.

The rearrangement links TRBV28 to TRBJ1-2; 7 nucleotides align to TRBD1. Germline assignment: CDR1 MDHEN and CDR2 SYDVKM. The J segment lost 4 bases and the V segment lost 4 bases, leaving 9 bases of the junction unmatched. The CDR3 contains 15 residues. The CDR3 coding sequence is TGTGCCAGCAGTTCCCGGCAGGGGGATGTCTATGGCTACACCTTC. This codes for CASSSRQGDVYGYTF.

CDR3 bases: TGTGCCAGCAGCCCAGGGGGTGCCTCGTCTTCCTACAATGAGCAGTTCTTC. Amino acids: CASSPGGASSSYNEQFF. The chain couples TRBV7-2 to TRBJ2-1; 7 bases map to TRBD1. The length of the CDR3 is 17 residues. V lost 5 bases to trimming and J lost 1 base; unmatched junction nucleotides: 11. Germline lookup yields CDR1 SGHTA and CDR2 FQGNSA.

This sequence joins TRBV9 and TRBJ2-3; the match to TRBD2 covers 12 bases. Per germline, CDR1 SGDLS and CDR2 YYNGEE. V shed 3 bases and J 6 bases; nucleotides not matched to a gene: 8. The CDR3 spans 16 residues. CDR3 loop: CASSEKTSGSWDTQYF. The CDR3 coding sequence is TGTGCCAGCAGCGAGAAGACTAGCGGGAGTTGGGATACGCAGTATTTT.

The V and J genes are TRBV7-2 and TRBJ2-1; possibly TRBD1 for D (6 bases). The germline gives CDR1 SGHTA, CDR2 FQGNSA. This CDR3 region has 14 residues. Trimming took off 5 bases at V and 0 bases at J, with 8 bases between the two ends. The CDR3 is CASSVQGSYNEQFF. The CDR3 DNA is TGTGCCAGCAGCGTACAGGGCTCCTACAATGAGCAGTTCTTC.

This sequence joins TRBV7-9 and TRBJ2-2; D ambiguous. This CDR3 has 13 amino acids. Germline values: CDR1 SEHNR, CDR2 FQNEAQ (reference sequence). The V and J ends lost 6 bases and 5 bases respectively, with 10 bases between them. CDR3 sequence: CASRRQQTGELFF. The CDR3 DNA follows: TGTGCCAGCAGGAGACAACAAACCGGGGAGCTGTTTTTT.

The CDR3 DNA reads TGTGCCAGCAGTTTTTCGGTAAACACCATATATTTT. Translating gives CASSFSVNTIYF. J is TRBJ1-3 and V is TRBV12-3 or TRBV12-4; no clear D gene. Trimming took 3 bases from V and 6 from J, leaving 6 bases between them. The CDR3 totals 12 residues.

This clone was detected only once. V usage is TRBV20-1 and J usage is TRBJ1-5, with a tentative D call TRBD1 (5 bases). V was trimmed by 3 bases and J by 0 bases, leaving 9 bases between them. This CDR3 region has 14 residues. Per germline, CDR1 DFQATT and CDR2 SNEGSKA (reference sequence). The CDR3 region is CSASRGNSNQPQHF. CDR3 nucleotides: TGCAGTGCTAGTCGGGGGAATAGCAATCAGCCCCAGCATTTT.

This clone was seen only a few times. The gene calls are TRBV28 and TRBJ2-2; tentatively, D is TRBD1 (6 bases). The CDR3 consists of 15 residues. The V end lost 10 bases, the J end lost 3 bases, and 18 bases lay between the germline ends. CDR1 MDHEN and CDR2 SYDVKM come from the germline V gene. The CDR3 DNA reads as TGTGCCACTACAGGGAATGACGTTTACACCGGGGAGCTGTTTTTT. Encoded protein: CATTGNDVYTGELFF.

This sequence joins TRBV19 and TRBJ1-1, with D possibly matching TRBD1 (5 bases). Trimming stripped 9 bases from V and 11 bases from J, with 16 bases between. Per germline, CDR1 LNHDA and CDR2 SQIVND (reference sequence). This CDR3 spans 11 amino acids. This CDR3 is CASKGWSKAFF. In nucleotides, the CDR3 is TGTGCCAGCAAGGGGTGGAGTAAGGCTTTCTTT.

The gene calls are TRBV7-9 and TRBJ2-1, with TRBD2 identical over 13 bases. The germline V gene has CDR1 SEHNR and CDR2 FQNEAQ (reference sequence). V lost 5 bases to trimming and J lost 8 bases; unmatched junction nucleotides: 9. The CDR3 consists of 16 residues. This chain's CDR3 is CASSQSGTSGNHEQFF. The CDR3 DNA follows: TGTGCCAGCAGCCAATCCGGGACTAGCGGGAACCATGAGCAGTTCTTC.

Here the CDR3 DNA reads TGTGCCACCGGACCGGTTGGGACTAGGGACACCGGGGAGCTGTTTTTT. This translates into CATGPVGTRDTGELFF. The chain uses TRBV7-2 and TRBJ2-2; 8 bases fit TRBD2. From germline, CDR1 is SGHTA and CDR2 FQGNSA. J gave up 3 bases and V 10 bases, and 13 bases lay outside the gene matches. CDR3 length equals 16 residues.

This chain connects TRBV5-1 to TRBJ2-1; D is perhaps TRBD2 (5 bases). Germline V gene sequence: CDR1 SGHRS, CDR2 YFSETQ. CDR3 length: 15 residues. V was cut by 0 bases and J by 4 bases, with 11 bases left in between. For the CDR3, the DNA is TGCGCCAGCAGCTTGGCCCTAGCACATTACAATGAGCAGTTCTTC. Amino acids: CASSLALAHYNEQFF. Variable domain in full (rest from reference TRBV5-1 and TRBJ2-1): KAGVTQTPRYLIKTRGQQVTLSCSPISGHRSVSWYQQTPGQGLQFLFEYFSETQRNKGNFPGRFSGRQFSNSRSEMNVSTLELGDSALYLCASSLALAHYNEQFFGPGTRLTVL.

The V call is TRBV4-1, the J call TRBJ2-3, with a tentative D call TRBD2 (5 bases). CDR3 size: 15 residues. Trimming stripped 0 bases from V and 6 bases from J, with 13 bases between. Germline V gene lookup returns CDR1 MGHRA and CDR2 YSYEKL. The CDR3, as DNA: TGCGCCAGCAGCCAAGAAGAGGGAGTCGCGGATACGCAGTATTTT. Its protein product is CASSQEEGVADTQYF.

The rearrangement joins TRBV28 to TRBJ1-1, with D perhaps matching TRBD1 (6 bases). V was pared by 7 bases and J by 1 base, with 13 bases between. Germline V gene lookup returns CDR1 MDHEN and CDR2 SYDVKM. This CDR3 comprises 14 residues. The CDR3 region has the DNA TGTGCCAGCAAGACCGGGGGGCCGAACACTGAAGCTTTCTTT. It is translated as CASKTGGPNTEAFF.

The J gene is TRBJ2-5, the V gene TRBV5-1; the match to TRBD1 covers 9 bases. CDR1 and CDR2 (germline): SGHRS, YFSETQ. V was clipped by 4 bases and J by 3 bases; unmatched bases: 4. CDR3 length: 14 residues. The DNA of the CDR3 is TGCGCCAGCAGCATAACAGGGGGCGAAGAGACCCAGTACTTC. Its translation is CASSITGGEETQYF. The complete variable domain, with remaining parts taken from reference TRBV5-1 and TRBJ2-5, reads KAGVTQTPRYLIKTRGQQVTLSCSPISGHRSVSWYQQTPGQGLQFLFEYFSETQRNKGNFPGRFSGRQFSNSRSEMNVSTLELGDSALYLCASSITGGEETQYFGPGTRLLVL.

This clone has just one count. V is TRBV12-3 or TRBV12-4 and J is TRBJ2-3; D gene uncertain. CDR3 size: 13 residues. The ends were cut back, 4 bases at V and 5 bases at J, with 10 bases in the middle. Written as DNA, the CDR3 is TGTGCCAGCAGTTCCGAGACTCTAGATACGCAGTATTTT. This translates into CASSSETLDTQYF.

The genes are TRBV28 and TRBJ2-7, with a weak D call TRBD2 (6 bases). CDR3 size: 14 residues. Germline-derived CDR1 and CDR2 are MDHEN and SYDVKM. V was cut by 9 bases and J by 3 bases, with 18 bases left in between. The CDR3 region has the DNA TGTGCCAGTCGATCTCGGGACTTTTACTACGAGCAGTACTTC. The encoded protein is CASRSRDFYYEQYF. Together with reference TRBV28 and TRBJ2-7, the CDR3 gives the full variable domain: DVKVTQSSRYLVKRTGEKVFLECVQDMDHENMFWYRQDPGLGLRLIYFSYDVKMKEKGDIPEGYSVSREKKERFSLILESASTNQTSMYLCASRSRDFYYEQYFGPGTRLTVT.

The V call is TRBV25-1, the J call TRBJ2-7; perhaps TRBD2 as D (6 bases). The V end lost 6 bases, the J end lost 4 bases, and 10 bases lay between the germline ends. Germline V CDR1 and CDR2: MGHDK, SYGVNS. This CDR3 spans 12 amino acids. Here the CDR3 reads CASSYGSYEQYF. The CDR3 DNA reads as TGTGCCAGCAGCTACGGGAGTTACGAGCAGTACTTC.

The V gene is TRBV19, the J gene TRBJ1-5; tentative D call: TRBD1 (5 bases). The germline V and J ends were trimmed by 2 bases and 6 bases, with 11 bases remaining between them. The CDR3 runs to 14 residues. Germline V gene sequence: CDR1 LNHDA, CDR2 SQIVND (reference sequence). This chain's CDR3 is CASSILGGGQPQHF. The CDR3 nucleotides read TGTGCCAGTAGTATACTTGGGGGAGGTCAGCCCCAGCATTTT.

The J gene is TRBJ2-1, the V gene TRBV28; no definite D call. The V end lost 5 bases, the J end lost 2 bases, and 16 bases lay between the germline ends. CDR3 size: 16 residues. Per the germline V gene, CDR1 is MDHEN and CDR2 is SYDVKM. CDR3 loop: CASSPNPTFAYNEQFF. In DNA, the CDR3 is TGTGCCAGCAGTCCCAACCCCACATTCGCCTACAATGAGCAGTTCTTC.